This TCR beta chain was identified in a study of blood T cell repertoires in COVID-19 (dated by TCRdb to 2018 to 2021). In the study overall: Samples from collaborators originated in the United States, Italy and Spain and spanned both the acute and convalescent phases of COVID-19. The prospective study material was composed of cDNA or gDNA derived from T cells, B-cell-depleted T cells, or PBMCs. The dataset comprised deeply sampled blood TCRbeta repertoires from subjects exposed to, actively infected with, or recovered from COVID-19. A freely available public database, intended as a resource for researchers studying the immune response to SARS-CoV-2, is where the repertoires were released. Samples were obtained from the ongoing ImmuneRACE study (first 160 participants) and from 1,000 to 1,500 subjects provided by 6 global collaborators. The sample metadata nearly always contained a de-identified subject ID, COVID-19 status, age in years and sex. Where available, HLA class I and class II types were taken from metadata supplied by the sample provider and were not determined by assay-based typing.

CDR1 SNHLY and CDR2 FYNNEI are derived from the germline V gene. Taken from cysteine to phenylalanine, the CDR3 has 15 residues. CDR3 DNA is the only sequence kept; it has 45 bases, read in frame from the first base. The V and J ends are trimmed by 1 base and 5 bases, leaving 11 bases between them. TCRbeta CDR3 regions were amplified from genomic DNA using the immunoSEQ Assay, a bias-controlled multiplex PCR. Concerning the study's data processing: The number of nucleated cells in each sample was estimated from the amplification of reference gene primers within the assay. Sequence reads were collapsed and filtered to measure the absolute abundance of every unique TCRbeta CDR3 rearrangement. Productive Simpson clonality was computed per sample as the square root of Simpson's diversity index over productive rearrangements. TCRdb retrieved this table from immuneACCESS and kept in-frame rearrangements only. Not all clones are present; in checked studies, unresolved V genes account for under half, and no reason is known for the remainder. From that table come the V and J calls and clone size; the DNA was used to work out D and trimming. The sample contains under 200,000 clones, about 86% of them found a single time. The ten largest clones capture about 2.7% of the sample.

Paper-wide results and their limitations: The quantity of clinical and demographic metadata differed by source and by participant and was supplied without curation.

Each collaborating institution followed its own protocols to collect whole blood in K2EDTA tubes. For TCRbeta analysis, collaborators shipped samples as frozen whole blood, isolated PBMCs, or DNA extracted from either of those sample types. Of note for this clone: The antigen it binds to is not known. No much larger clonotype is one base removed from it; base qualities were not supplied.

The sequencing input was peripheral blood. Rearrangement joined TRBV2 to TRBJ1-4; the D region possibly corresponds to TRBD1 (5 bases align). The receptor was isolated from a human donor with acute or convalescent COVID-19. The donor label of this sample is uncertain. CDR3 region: CASSEVGAANEKLFF. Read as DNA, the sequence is TGTGCCAGCAGTGAAGTTGGGGCAGCAAATGAAAAACTGTTTTTT.